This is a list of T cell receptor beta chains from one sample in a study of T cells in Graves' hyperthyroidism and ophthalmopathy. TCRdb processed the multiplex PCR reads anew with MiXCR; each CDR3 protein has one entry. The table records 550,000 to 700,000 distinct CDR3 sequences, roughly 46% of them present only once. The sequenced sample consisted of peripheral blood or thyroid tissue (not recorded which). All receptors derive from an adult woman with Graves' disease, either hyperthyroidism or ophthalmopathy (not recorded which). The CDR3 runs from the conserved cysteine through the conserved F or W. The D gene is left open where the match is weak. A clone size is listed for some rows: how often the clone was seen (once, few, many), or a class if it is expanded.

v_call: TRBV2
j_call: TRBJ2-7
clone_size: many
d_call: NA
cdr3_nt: TGTGCCAGCAGGGAGTGGAACGAGCAGTACTTC
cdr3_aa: CASREWNEQYF

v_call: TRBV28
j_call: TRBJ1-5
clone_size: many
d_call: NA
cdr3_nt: TGTGCCAGCAGTTCCCCTACCCTCAGCAATCAGCCCCAGCATTTT
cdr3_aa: CASSSPTLSNQPQHF

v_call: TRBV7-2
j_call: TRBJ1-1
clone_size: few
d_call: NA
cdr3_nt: TGTGCCAGCAGCTTAGAAGGCCAAGCAAGGAACACTGAAGCTTTCTTT
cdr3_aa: CASSLEGQARNTEAFF

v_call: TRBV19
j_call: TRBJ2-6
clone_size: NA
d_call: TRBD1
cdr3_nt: TGTGCCAGTAGTGACGGGACAGCTCCCTCTGGGGCCAACGTCCTGACTTTC
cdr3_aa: CASSDGTAPSGANVLTF

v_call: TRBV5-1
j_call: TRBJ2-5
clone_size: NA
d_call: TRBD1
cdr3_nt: TGCGCCAGCAGCTTGGACCAGACAGGGATATATGAGACCCAGTACTTC
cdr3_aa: CASSLDQTGIYETQYF

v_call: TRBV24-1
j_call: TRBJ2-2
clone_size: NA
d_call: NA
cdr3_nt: TGTGCCACCAGTGACCCAAATTACACCGGGGAGCTGTTTTTT
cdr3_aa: CATSDPNYTGELFF

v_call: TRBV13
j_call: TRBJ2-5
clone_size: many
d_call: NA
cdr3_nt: TGTGCCAGCAGCTCTGGGCAGGCCCAGTACTTC
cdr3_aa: CASSSGQAQYF

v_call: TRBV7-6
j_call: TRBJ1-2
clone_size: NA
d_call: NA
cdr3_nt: TGTGCCAGCAGCTTACAGGGCCTTAACTATGGCTACACCTTC
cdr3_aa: CASSLQGLNYGYTF

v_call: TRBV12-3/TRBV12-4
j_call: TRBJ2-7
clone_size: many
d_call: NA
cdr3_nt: TGTGCCAGCAGTTACAACTCCTACGAGCAGTACTTC
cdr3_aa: CASSYNSYEQYF

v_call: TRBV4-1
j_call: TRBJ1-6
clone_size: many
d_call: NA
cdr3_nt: TGCGCCAGCAGCCAAGAGGGGGTCTATAATTCACCCCTCCACTTT
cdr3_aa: CASSQEGVYNSPLHF

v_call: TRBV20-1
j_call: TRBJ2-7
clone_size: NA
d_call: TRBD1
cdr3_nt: TGCAGTGCTAGAGCTGAGACAGGGGGTGACACCGGGGAGCTGTACTTC
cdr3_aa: CSARAETGGDTGELYF

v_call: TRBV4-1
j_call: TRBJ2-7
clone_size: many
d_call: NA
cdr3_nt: TGCGCCAGCAGCCAAGATCCGCGATACGAGCAGTACTTC
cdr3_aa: CASSQDPRYEQYF

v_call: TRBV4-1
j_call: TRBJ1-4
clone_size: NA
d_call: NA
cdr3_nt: TGCGCCAGCAGCCTTCTGAACAATAATGAAAAACTGTTTTTT
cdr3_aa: CASSLLNNNEKLFF

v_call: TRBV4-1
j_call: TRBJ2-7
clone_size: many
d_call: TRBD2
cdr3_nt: TGCGCCAGCAGCCAAAAACTAGCGGGTAACTACTACGAGCAGTACTTC
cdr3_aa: CASSQKLAGNYYEQYF

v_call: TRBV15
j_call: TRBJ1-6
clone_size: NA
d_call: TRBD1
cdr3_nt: TGTGCCACCAGCAGTACCGGGACAGGGGATAATTCACCCCTCCACTTT
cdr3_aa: CATSSTGTGDNSPLHF

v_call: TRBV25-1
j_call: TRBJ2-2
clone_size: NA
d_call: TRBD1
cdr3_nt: TGTGCCAGCAGTTCCCTCATGGGGACAGGCACCGGGGAGCTGTTTTTT
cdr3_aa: CASSSLMGTGTGELFF

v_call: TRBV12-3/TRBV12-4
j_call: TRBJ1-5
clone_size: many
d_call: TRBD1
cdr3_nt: TGTGCCAGCAGTACCTCGGGACAGGACAATCAGCCCCAGCATTTT
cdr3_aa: CASSTSGQDNQPQHF

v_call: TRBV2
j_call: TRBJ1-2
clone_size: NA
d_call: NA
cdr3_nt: TGTGCCATCCGCTTACATGGACGTCGATGGGAAGGTGGCTACACCTTC
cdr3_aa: CAIRLHGRRWEGGYTF

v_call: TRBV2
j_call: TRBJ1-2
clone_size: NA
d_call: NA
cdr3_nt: TGTGCCAGCAGGGACGGACGGGGGTTTAGTGGCTACACCTTC
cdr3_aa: CASRDGRGFSGYTF

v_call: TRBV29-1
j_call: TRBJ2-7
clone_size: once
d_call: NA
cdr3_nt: TGCAGCTTGGTCCCTACCGCGGGACAGAGCTACGAGCAGTACTTC
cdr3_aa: CSLVPTAGQSYEQYF

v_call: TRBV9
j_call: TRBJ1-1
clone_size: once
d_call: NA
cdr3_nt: TGTGCCAGCAGTTTTACAGGGACTCCCTCTGAAGCTTTCTTT
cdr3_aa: CASSFTGTPSEAFF

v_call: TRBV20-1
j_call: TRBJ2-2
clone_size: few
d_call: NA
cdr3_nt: TGCAGTGCTAGAGAATTCGATACCGGGGAGCTGTTTTTT
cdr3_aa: CSAREFDTGELFF

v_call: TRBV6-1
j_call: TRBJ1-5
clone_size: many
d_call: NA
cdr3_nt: TGTGCCAGCAGTGAAAAGTCCGATCTTCAGCCCCAGCATTTT
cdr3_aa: CASSEKSDLQPQHF

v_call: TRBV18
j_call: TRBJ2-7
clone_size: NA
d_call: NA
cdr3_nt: TGTGCCAGCTCACCACCCCCAGGCCACGAGCACTACTTC
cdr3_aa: CASSPPPGHEHYF

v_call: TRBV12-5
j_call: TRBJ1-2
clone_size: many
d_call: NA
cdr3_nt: TGTGCTAGTGGTTTGCTGCCAGGGACCTATGGCTACACCTTC
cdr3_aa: CASGLLPGTYGYTF

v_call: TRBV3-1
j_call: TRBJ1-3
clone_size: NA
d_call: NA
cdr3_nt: TGTGCCAGCAGCCAAGTTGGGGGGCGATTCTCTGGAAACACCATATATTTT
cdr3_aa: CASSQVGGRFSGNTIYF

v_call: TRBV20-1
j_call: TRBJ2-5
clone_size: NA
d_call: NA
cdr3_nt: TGCAGTGCTATAAGGGACCAAGAGACCCAGTACTTC
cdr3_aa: CSAIRDQETQYF

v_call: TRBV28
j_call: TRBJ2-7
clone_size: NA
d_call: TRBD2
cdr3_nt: TGTGCCAGCAACCTTTTAGCGGGAGGGGACGAGCAGTACTTC
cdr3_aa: CASNLLAGGDEQYF

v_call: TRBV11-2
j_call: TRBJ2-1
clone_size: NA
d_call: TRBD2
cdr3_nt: TGTGCCAGCAGGCAACTAGCGGGGAACTACAATGAGCAGTTCTTC
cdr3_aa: CASRQLAGNYNEQFF

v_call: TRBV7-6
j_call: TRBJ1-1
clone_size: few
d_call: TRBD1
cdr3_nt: TGTGCCAGCAGCACCGGACAGGGGGCGCGAGCTTTCTTT
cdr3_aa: CASSTGQGARAFF

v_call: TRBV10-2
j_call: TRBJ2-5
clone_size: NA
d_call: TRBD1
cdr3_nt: TGCGCCACGAACGGACAGGGGGCGAGGGAGACCCAGTACTTC
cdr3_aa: CATNGQGARETQYF

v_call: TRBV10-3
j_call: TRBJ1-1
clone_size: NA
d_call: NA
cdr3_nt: TGTGCCACTACAGGACAGAACACTGAAGCTTTCTTT
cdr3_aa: CATTGQNTEAFF